This record concerns one TCR beta chain sequence. The antigen is undetermined. This record comes from a study of T cell responses to AZD1222 COVID-19 vaccine. The CDR3 runs 15 residues. The germline V gene encodes CDR1 LNHDA and CDR2 SQIVND (reference sequence). Deletions cut 3 bases from V and 5 bases from J, with 14 bases between. General observations from the study: Clonal diversity was possibly underestimated, and white British individuals and females predominated among donors.

Produced via immunoSEQ multiplex PCR; TCRdb's table is partial and in-frame only. The sample's table shows under 150,000 clones. Sample: peripheral blood. The origin of this receptor is an adult in good health. The chain links TRBV19 to TRBJ2-1; perhaps D is TRBD1 or TRBD2 (5 bases each). This CDR3 is CASSIWGDRNNEQFF. The CDR3, as DNA: TGTGCCAGTAGTATTTGGGGAGACAGAAACAATGAGCAGTTCTTC.